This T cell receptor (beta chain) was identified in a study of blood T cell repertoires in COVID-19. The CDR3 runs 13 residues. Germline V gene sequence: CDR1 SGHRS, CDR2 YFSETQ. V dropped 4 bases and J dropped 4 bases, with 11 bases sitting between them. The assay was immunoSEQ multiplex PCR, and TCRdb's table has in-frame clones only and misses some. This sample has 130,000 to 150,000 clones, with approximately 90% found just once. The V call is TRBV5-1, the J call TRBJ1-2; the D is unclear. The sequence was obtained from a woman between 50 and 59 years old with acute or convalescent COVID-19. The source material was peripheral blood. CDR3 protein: CASSRDTVYGYTF. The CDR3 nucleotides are TGCGCCAGCAGCAGAGATACGGTCTATGGCTACACCTTC.